Following are 14 T cell receptor beta chains from one sample sequenced in a study of blood T cell repertoires in COVID-19 (dated by TCRdb to the early 2020s). Libraries were built with the immunoSEQ multiplex PCR assay. Not all clones reach the TCRdb copy of this immuneACCESS table, which keeps in-frame sequences only. Checked studies attribute under half of the gap to unresolved V genes and leave the rest unexplained. For this sample there are approximately 300,000 clones; roughly 90% appear just once. The ten largest make up roughly 6.5% of the sample. The sequencing input was peripheral blood. The receptor source for this set is a man aged 18 to 29 who had recovered from COVID-19.

The chain has TRBV24-1 and TRBJ1-1; TRBD1 might be the D (6 bases). The CDR3 is made up of 13 amino acids. Germline V gives CDR1 KGHDR, CDR2 SFDVKD. The V gene lost 3 bases and the J gene lost 9 bases, with 13 bases spanning the gap. The CDR3 nucleotides read TGTGCCACCAGTGATCGGCAGGGGACGAAAGCTTTCTTT. This encodes CATSDRQGTKAFF.

This sequence joins TRBV7-8 and TRBJ2-7, with D possibly being TRBD1 (6 bases). Germline V CDR1 and CDR2: SGHVS, FQNEAQ. The CDR3 runs 14 residues. V was pared by 0 bases and J by 2 bases, with 8 bases between. CDR3 protein: CASSLARTAYEQYF. Written as DNA, the CDR3 is TGTGCCAGCAGCTTAGCCAGGACAGCCTACGAGCAGTACTTC.

V and J are TRBV4-3 and TRBJ1-2; TRBD1 matches at 7 bases. Per germline, CDR1 LGHNA and CDR2 YSLEER. J lost 7 bases, V lost 5 bases, and 4 bases had no gene match. CDR3 length: 12 amino acids. The CDR3, as DNA: TGCGCCAGCAGCTCTAGACAGGGTGGCTACACCTTC. Translating it yields CASSSRQGGYTF.

V and J are TRBV7-2 and TRBJ1-6; 8 nucleotides line up with TRBD1. The CDR3 length is 15 residues. V shed 10 bases and J 6 bases; nucleotides not matched to a gene: 11. CDR1 is SGHTA and CDR2 is FQGNSA in the germline V gene. The CDR3, as DNA: TGTGCCACCCGGCGCCTCGGACAGGGTAATTCACCCCTCCACTTT. This codes for CATRRLGQGNSPLHF.

This clone was found once. The V gene is TRBV6-6, the J gene TRBJ2-7; no clear D gene. The ends were cut back, 0 bases at V and 0 bases at J, with 12 bases in the middle. Germline CDR1 MNHNY, CDR2 SVGAGI (reference sequence). This CDR3 is built from 16 residues. CDR3 in DNA: TGTGCCAGCAGTTACTCCCCGGTTAGGAGCTCCTACGAGCAGTACTTC. Protein product: CASSYSPVRSSYEQYF.

This clone was seen once. This sequence joins TRBV6-5 and TRBJ2-2, with 7 positions matching TRBD1. Germline CDR1 and CDR2: MNHEY and SVGAGI. The CDR3 runs to 12 residues. The junction had 4 bases not matched to a gene; V was cut back by 10 bases and J by 5 bases. The CDR3 DNA reads TGTGCCACCGGGGACAGAACCGGGGAGCTGTTTTTT. Translation: CATGDRTGELFF.

The chain employs TRBV6-6 and TRBJ1-1, with D perhaps TRBD1 (6 bases). Trimming pared 2 bases from V and 6 bases from J, leaving 10 bases between. The CDR3 sequence is 13 residues long. CDR1 and CDR2 (germline): MNHNY, SVGAGI (reference sequence). CDR3 DNA sequence: TGTGCCAGCAGTTACAACAGGGAAGCTGAAGCTTTCTTT. It specifies CASSYNREAEAFF.

The chain combines TRBV29-1 with TRBJ1-1; 8 bases match TRBD1. Germline V gives CDR1 SQVTM, CDR2 ANQGSEA. The V gene end was trimmed by 3 bases and the J gene end by 1 base; junction bases not matched to a gene: 1. The CDR3 is 13 residues long. Written as DNA, the CDR3 is TGCAGCGTTGACGGGACAGGGAACACTGAAGCTTTCTTT. As protein: CSVDGTGNTEAFF.

CDR3 amino acids: CASSTGIYTEAFF. The CDR3 region has the DNA TGTGCCAGCTCGACAGGGATTTACACTGAAGCTTTCTTT. This sequence joins TRBV18 and TRBJ1-1, with 7 bases aligning to TRBD1. The V and J ends lost 6 bases and 3 bases, in that order; junction bases with no gene match: 4. CDR1 and CDR2 (germline): KGHSH, LQKENI. The CDR3 totals 13 residues.

The chain carries TRBV3-1 (or the pseudogene TRBV3-2) and TRBJ2-7, with D unresolved. V lost 0 bases and J 2 bases, leaving 2 bases between the germline ends. Germline assignment: CDR1 LGHDT and CDR2 YNNKEL (reference sequence). This CDR3 region has 12 residues. DNA for the CDR3: TGTGCCAGCAGCCAAGACACCTACGAGCAGTACTTC. The encoded protein is CASSQDTYEQYF.

In DNA form, the CDR3 reads TGTGCCAGCAGCTTGGGGCTGTACACAGATACGCAGTATTTT. It yields the protein CASSLGLYTDTQYF. This sequence joins TRBV5-6 and TRBJ2-3, with D uncertain. Trimming stripped 0 bases from V and 2 bases from J, with 7 bases between. Germline CDR1 is SGHDT and CDR2 is YYEEEE. The CDR3 runs 14 residues.

The genes are TRBV21-1 and TRBJ1-1; TRBD1 reflects the table's D call only, with no check against the DNA. TRBV21-1 is designated a pseudogene. The CDR3 is made up of 14 amino acids. The CDR3, as DNA: TGTGCCAGCTACCTGGGCTGCGTGGGCACTGAAGCTTTCTTT. Its translation: CASYLGCVGTEAFF.

The chain's CDR3 is CAWSEWAGDNTEAFF. CDR3 nucleotide sequence: TGTGCCTGGAGTGAGTGGGCGGGGGACAACACTGAAGCTTTCTTT. The V and J genes are TRBV30 and TRBJ1-1, with D possibly TRBD1 on 5 matching bases. CDR1 is GTSNPN, CDR2 SVGIG, per germline (reference sequence). The germline V and J ends were trimmed by 1 base and 2 bases, with 14 bases remaining between them. The CDR3 is 15 amino acids.

CDR3 in amino acids: CASSTGTGVHEQYF. In DNA form, the CDR3 reads TGTGCCAGCAGCACGGGGACAGGGGTCCACGAGCAGTACTTC. The chain is built from TRBV5-8 and TRBJ2-7; TRBD1 agrees at 10 bases. Germline CDR1 SGHTS, CDR2 YDEGEE. V lost 4 bases to trimming and J lost 5 bases; unmatched junction nucleotides: 6. The CDR3 has 14 residues.